This note documents a single T cell receptor (beta chain) sequence. V dropped 5 bases and J dropped 8 bases, with 16 bases sitting between them. CDR1 SNHLY and CDR2 FYNNEI come from the germline V gene. There are 14 residues in the CDR3. The data belong to a study of blood T cell repertoires in COVID-19. Overall study context: PBMCs, B-cell-depleted T cells, or T cells provided the cDNA or gDNA that made up the material.

Per the original data handling: Quantification of nucleated cells was approximated via reference gene primer amplification. The data were produced by immunoSEQ multiplex PCR, yet TCRdb's version contains in-frame clones alone and is incomplete. D and trimming were read from the DNA, whereas the V and J calls and clone size are those reported in that table. The table has 200,000 to 250,000 clones, approximately 80% seen once; the top ten hold more than 10%. Input material: peripheral blood. This chain connects TRBV2 to TRBJ2-1; a possible D gene is TRBD1 (6 bases). The receptor was derived from a human donor in a cohort sampled during active COVID-19. The CDR3 protein is CASSSTRDKHEQFF. The CDR3 DNA sequence: TGTGCCAGCAGTTCTACAAGGGACAAGCATGAGCAGTTCTTC. The variable domain in full, completed from reference TRBV2 and TRBJ2-1, reads EPEVTQTPSHQVTQMGQEVILRCVPISNHLYFYWYRQILGQKVEFLVSFYNNEISEKSEIFDDQFSVERPDGSNFTLKIRSTKLEDSAMYFCASSSTRDKHEQFFGPGTRLTVL.